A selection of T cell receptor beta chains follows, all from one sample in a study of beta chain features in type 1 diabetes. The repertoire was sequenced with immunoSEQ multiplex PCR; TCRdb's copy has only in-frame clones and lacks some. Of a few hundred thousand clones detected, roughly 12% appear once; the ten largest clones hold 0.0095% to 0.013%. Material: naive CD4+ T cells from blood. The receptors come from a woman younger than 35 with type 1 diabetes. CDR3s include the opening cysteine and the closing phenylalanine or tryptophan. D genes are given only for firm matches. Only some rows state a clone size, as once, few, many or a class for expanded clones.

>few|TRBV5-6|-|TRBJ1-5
TGTGCCAGCAGCTTGATGGGAGCTCTCCCCCAGCATTTT
CASSLMGALPQHF
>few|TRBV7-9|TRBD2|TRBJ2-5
TGTGCCAGCAGCGCGGGGGGTAGTGAGGAGACCCAGTACTTC
CASSAGGSEETQYF
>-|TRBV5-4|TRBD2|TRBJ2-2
TGTGCCAGCAGCTCCGTTAGCGGGGGGTTCACCGGGGAGCTGTTTTTT
CASSSVSGGFTGELFF
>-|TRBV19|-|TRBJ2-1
TGTGCCAGTAGTACACAGGGGGCGGGAGGCGCCAATGAGCAGTTCTTC
CASSTQGAGGANEQFF
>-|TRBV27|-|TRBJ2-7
TGTGCCAGCAGTTTAGTCGACAGATACGAGCAGTACTTC
CASSLVDRYEQYF
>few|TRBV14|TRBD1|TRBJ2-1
TGTGCCAGCAGCCCCGCTTGGACAGGGTCAGTAACGTTGGGGCAGTTCTTC
CASSPAWTGSVTLGQFF
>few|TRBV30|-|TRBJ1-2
TGTGCCTGGAGTAGTCTAGGGGAAAGGGGCTTTGGCTACACCTTC
CAWSSLGERGFGYTF
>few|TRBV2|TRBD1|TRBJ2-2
TGTGCCAGCAGACCCCGGGACAGGAACACCGGGGAGCTGTTTTTT
CASRPRDRNTGELFF
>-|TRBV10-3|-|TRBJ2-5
TGTGCCATCAGTTCATCGGGGGAAGAGACCCAGTACTTC
CAISSSGEETQYF
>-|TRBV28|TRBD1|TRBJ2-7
TGTGCCAGCATCCTGAGTGGGGGACAGGGGGCCTACGAGCAGTACTTC
CASILSGGQGAYEQYF
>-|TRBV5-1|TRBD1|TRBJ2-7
TGCGCCAGCAGCTCGGGACAGGGACACTACGAGCAGTACTTC
CASSSGQGHYEQYF
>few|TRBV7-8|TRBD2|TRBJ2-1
TGTGCCAGCAGCGGAACAGCGGGAGCCCTGTTCAATGAGCAGTTCTTC
CASSGTAGALFNEQFF
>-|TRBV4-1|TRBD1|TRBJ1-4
TGCGCCAGCAGCCAAGGGGACAGGGACGATGAAAAACTGTTTTTT
CASSQGDRDDEKLFF
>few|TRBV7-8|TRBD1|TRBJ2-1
TGTGCCAGCAGCACCACAGGGGCCCTAACCCAGGGTGAGCAGTTCTTC
CASSTTGALTQGEQFF
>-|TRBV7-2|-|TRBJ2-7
TGTGCCAGCAGCTTCAGGCGGGACTACGAGCAGTACTTC
CASSFRRDYEQYF
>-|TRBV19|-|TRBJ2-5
TGTGCCAGTAGCCTACAGGGTAGGGAGACCCAGTACTTC
CASSLQGRETQYF
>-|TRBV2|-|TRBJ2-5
TGTGCCAGCAGGAAACAGGACCTAGAGACCCAGTACTTC
CASRKQDLETQYF
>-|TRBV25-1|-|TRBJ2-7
TGTGCCAGCAGACCCAGCGGAGGATACGAGCAGTACTTC
CASRPSGGYEQYF
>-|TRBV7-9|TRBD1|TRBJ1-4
TGTGCCAGCAGCAGAGGGACAGCGAATAATGAAAAACTGTTTTTT
CASSRGTANNEKLFF
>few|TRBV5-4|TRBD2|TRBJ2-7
TGTGCCAGCAGCCATAGCGGGGGGAGCTCCTACGAGCAGTACTTC
CASSHSGGSSYEQYF
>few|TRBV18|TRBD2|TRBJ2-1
TGTGCCAGCTCACAACAGCGGGACGGCAATGAGCAGTTCTTC
CASSQQRDGNEQFF
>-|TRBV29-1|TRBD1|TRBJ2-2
TGCAGCGTTGAGCCCAGGGGGCTAACCGGGGAGCTGTTTTTT
CSVEPRGLTGELFF
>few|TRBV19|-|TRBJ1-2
TGTGCCAGTAGTACAACCCTACCGGACAAGACTAACTATGGCTACACCTTC
CASSTTLPDKTNYGYTF
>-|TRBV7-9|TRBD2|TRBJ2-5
TGTGCCAGCAGCTTAGCATGGTCGAGACTAGCGGGGGGGCAAGAGACCCAGTACTTC
CASSLAWSRLAGGQETQYF
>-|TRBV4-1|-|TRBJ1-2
TGCGCCAGCAGCCCTTTCGGACAGCTTAACTATGGCTACACCTTC
CASSPFGQLNYGYTF
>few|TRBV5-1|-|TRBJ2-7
TGCGCCAGCAGCTTGGATGCCTCGGGCTACGAGCAGTACTTC
CASSLDASGYEQYF
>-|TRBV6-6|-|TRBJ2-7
TGTGCCAGCAGCTCAGGGTTGGCCAGCTCCTACGAGCAGTACTTC
CASSSGLASSYEQYF
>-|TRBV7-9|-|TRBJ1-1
TGTGCCAGCAGCGCGCGGGCCGGCCTTGAAGCTTTCTTT
CASSARAGLEAFF
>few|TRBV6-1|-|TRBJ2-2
TGTGCCAGCAGTGCCGGGACACCGAACACCGGGGAGCTGTTTTTT
CASSAGTPNTGELFF
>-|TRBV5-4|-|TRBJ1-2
TGTGCCAGCAGCATAACGATGACAGCTACTAACTATGGCTACACCTTC
CASSITMTATNYGYTF
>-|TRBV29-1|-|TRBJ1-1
TGCAGCGTTGAAGCTCGACAGGCGAACACTGAAGCTTTCTTT
CSVEARQANTEAFF
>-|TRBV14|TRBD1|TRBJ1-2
TGTGCCAGCACCCCGACAGGGGGCGGGGGCTACACCTTC
CASTPTGGGGYTF
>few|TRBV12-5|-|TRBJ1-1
TGTGCTTCTGGCCTGAACGAAGCTTTCTTT
CASGLNEAFF
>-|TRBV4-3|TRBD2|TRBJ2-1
TGCGCCAGCAGCCAACAACTAGCGGAACTTGAGCAGTTCTTC
CASSQQLAELEQFF
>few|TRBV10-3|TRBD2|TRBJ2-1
TGTGCCATCAGCGGGACTAGCGGGAGCTCCTACAATGAGCAGTTCTTC
CAISGTSGSSYNEQFF
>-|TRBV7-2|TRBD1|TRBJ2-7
TGTGCCAGCAAACCGGGACAGGGGCCTTTGGAGCAGTACTTC
CASKPGQGPLEQYF
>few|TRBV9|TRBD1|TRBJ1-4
TGTGCCAGCAGCGATACAGGACAGGGATATGAAAAACTGTTTTTT
CASSDTGQGYEKLFF
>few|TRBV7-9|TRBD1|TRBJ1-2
TGTGCCAGCAGCTGGACTCCCGGGACAGCTAACTATGGCTACACCTTC
CASSWTPGTANYGYTF
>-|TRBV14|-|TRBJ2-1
TGTGCCAGCAGCCAAGTGGAGGGGAATGAGCAGTTCTTC
CASSQVEGNEQFF
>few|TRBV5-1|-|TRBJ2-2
TGCGCCAGCAGCTTGGCAGGTGACACCGGGGAGCTGTTTTTT
CASSLAGDTGELFF
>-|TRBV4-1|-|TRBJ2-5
TGCGCCAGCAGCCATCTAGAGACCCAGTACTTC
CASSHLETQYF
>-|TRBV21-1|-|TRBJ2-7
TGTGCCAGCAGCAAATTCCGCGGGGGGGGCGAGCAGTACTTC
CASSKFRGGGEQYF
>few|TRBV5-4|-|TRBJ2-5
TGTGCCAGCAGCTTGAGAGGGACTGCCCAAGAGACCCAGTACTTC
CASSLRGTAQETQYF